What follows are 29 T cell receptor beta chains derived from one specimen sequenced in a study of OX40 agonist ivuxolimab in advanced cancers. Only in-frame clones appear in the TCRdb table, and some are missing; sequencing was by immunoSEQ multiplex PCR. Here the sample spans over 80,000 clones, around 87% being singletons. Sequences were derived from CD4+ or CD8+ T cells sorted from blood, sampled in a trial of the OX40 agonist ivuxolimab. These receptors all stem from an adult with an advanced solid tumor such as melanoma, head and neck, liver or kidney cancer.

The rearrangement links TRBV7-2 to TRBJ1-1, with D hard to call. V was clipped by 3 bases and J by 7 bases, with 9 bases between them. The CDR3 spans 12 residues. Germline V gene lookup returns CDR1 SGHTA and CDR2 FQGNSA. The CDR3 region has the DNA TGTGCCAGCAGCTTTTGGGGTGGTGAAGCTTTCTTT. This translates into CASSFWGGEAFF.

The V gene is TRBV25-1, the J gene TRBJ1-2; D might be TRBD1 (6 bases). The germline V and J ends were trimmed by 4 bases and 10 bases, with 10 bases remaining between them. There are 11 residues in the CDR3. Germline V gene lookup returns CDR1 MGHDK and CDR2 SYGVNS. Here the CDR3 reads CASSGRGDYTF. The CDR3 nucleotides read TGTGCCAGCAGTGGCAGGGGAGACTACACCTTC.

J is TRBJ2-1 and V is TRBV9, with 7 bases that match TRBD2. V lost 3 bases and J lost 3; bases outside the gene matches: 9. CDR3 length: 16 residues. The germline V gene encodes CDR1 SGDLS and CDR2 YYNGEE. This chain's CDR3 is CASSASSGIDYNEQFF. The CDR3 region has the DNA TGTGCCAGCAGCGCCTCGAGCGGGATCGACTACAATGAGCAGTTCTTC.

This rearrangement joins TRBV5-1 to TRBJ1-1, with unresolved D. Looked up from germline, CDR1 is SGHRS and CDR2 is YFSETQ. This CDR3 has 14 amino acids. V lost 3 bases to trimming and J lost 2 bases, with 11 bases between them. The CDR3 region is CASSSAGSNTEAFF. Written as DNA, the CDR3 is TGCGCCAGCAGCTCTGCGGGGTCCAACACTGAAGCTTTCTTT.

The chain combines TRBV6-5 with TRBJ2-7; TRBD2 aligns across 8 bases. CDR3 length: 16 amino acids. V dropped 2 bases and J dropped 0; count of bases not matched to a gene: 6. Germline V gene sequence: CDR1 MNHEY, CDR2 SVGAGI. DNA of the CDR3: TGTGCCAGCAGTTACATACAAGCGGGAGTCTCCTACGAGCAGTACTTC. Translation gives CASSYIQAGVSYEQYF.

The chain has TRBV11-3 and TRBJ1-5; no clear D gene. Trimming removed 6 bases at V and 2 bases at J, with 8 bases between. Germline loops: CDR1 SGHNT, CDR2 YENEEA. The CDR3 extends over 13 amino acids. The CDR3 sequence: CASSSGGNQPQHF. The CDR3 DNA reads as TGTGCCAGCAGTAGTGGGGGCAATCAGCCCCAGCATTTT.

The chain has TRBV9 and TRBJ1-3; the D gene is possibly TRBD1 (6 bases). Trimming cost V 1 base and J 2 bases, with 10 bases left between them. The CDR3 extends over 15 amino acids. Germline values: CDR1 SGDLS, CDR2 YYNGEE. CDR3 loop: CASSVSQGTGNTIYF. As DNA, the CDR3 is TGTGCCAGCAGCGTATCCCAGGGGACTGGAAACACCATATATTTT.

The chain has TRBV5-1 and TRBJ1-1, with D possibly TRBD1 on 5 matching bases. The CDR3 covers 15 residues. V shed 1 base and J shed 1 base, with 11 bases lying between them. Germline V gene data show CDR1 as SGHRS and CDR2 as YFSETQ. In nucleotides, the CDR3 is TGCGCCAGCAGCTTGTTCTCAGGGACGAACACTGAAGCTTTCTTT. Protein product: CASSLFSGTNTEAFF.

A single count supports this clone. The rearrangement uses TRBV28 and TRBJ2-5; a weak D match, TRBD2 (7 bases). The germline CDR1 and CDR2 sequences are MDHEN and SYDVKM. CDR3 length: 14 residues. V lost 8 bases and J lost 5, with 18 bases in between. CDR3 residues: CASSPGGRGETQYF. DNA for the CDR3: TGTGCCAGCTCCCCTGGGGGGAGGGGGGAGACCCAGTACTTC.

This clone was seen a few times. The V gene is TRBV2, the J gene TRBJ1-5; D unresolved. The CDR3 is made up of 14 amino acids. Germline V gene sequence: CDR1 SNHLY, CDR2 FYNNEI. V was cut by 3 bases and J by 1 base, with 7 bases left in between. The CDR3 region has the DNA TGTGCCAGCAGTGACGTACAGAGCAATCAGCCCCAGCATTTT. Protein product: CASSDVQSNQPQHF.

In regard to this clone: Other DNA sequences from this sample encode an identical CDR3 as well. The V and J genes are TRBV15 and TRBJ2-7; TRBD2 is a possible D gene (6 bases). This CDR3 region has 14 residues. With 0 bases removed from V and 2 bases from J, the gap between germline ends came to 8 bases. Germline V gives CDR1 LNHNV, CDR2 YYDKDF (reference sequence). In DNA form, the CDR3 reads TGTGCCACCAGCAGAGATCCGGGAGCCTACGAGCAGTACTTC. It codes for CATSRDPGAYEQYF.

The CDR3 is CASSLAGNNQPQHF. The CDR3 nucleotides are TGTGCCAGCAGTTTAGCAGGGAACAATCAGCCCCAGCATTTT. The chain employs TRBV27 and TRBJ1-5; D perhaps matches TRBD1 (5 bases). The CDR3 consists of 14 residues. Trimming pared 2 bases from V and 3 bases from J, leaving 8 bases between. The germline gives CDR1 MNHEY, CDR2 SMNVEV (reference sequence).

The chain has TRBV27 and TRBJ2-2; the match to TRBD1 covers 8 bases. Germline V gene lookup returns CDR1 MNHEY and CDR2 SMNVEV (reference sequence). V trimming: 5 bases; J trimming: 5 bases; junction bases outside the gene matches: 10. The CDR3 consists of 16 residues. This chain's CDR3 is CASSPPQGALTGELFF. The DNA of the CDR3 is TGTGCCAGCAGTCCGCCTCAGGGGGCGCTTACCGGGGAGCTGTTTTTT.

The rearrangement uses TRBV10-3 and TRBJ1-2, with D possibly being TRBD1 (6 bases). Germline CDR1 is ENHRY and CDR2 is SYGVKD. Trimming took 3 bases from V and 6 from J, leaving 14 bases between them. This CDR3 spans 14 amino acids. This CDR3 is CAISDSRDIDGYTF. Here the CDR3 DNA reads TGTGCCATCAGTGATAGTAGGGACATCGATGGCTACACCTTC.

This chain joins TRBV15 and TRBJ1-5; the match to TRBD1 covers 8 bases. This CDR3 is 17 amino acids long. Per the germline V gene, CDR1 is LNHNV and CDR2 is YYDKDF (reference sequence). J was trimmed by 2 bases and V by 2 bases; bases with no gene match: 8. The CDR3: CATSRNRGWGGNQPQHF. The CDR3 DNA follows: TGTGCCACCAGCAGAAACAGGGGGTGGGGCGGCAATCAGCCCCAGCATTTT.

V is TRBV19 and J is TRBJ1-2; D uncertain. The CDR3 loop spans 12 amino acids. The V end was cut by 8 bases, the J end by 1 base, with 8 bases between. Per the germline V gene, CDR1 is LNHDA and CDR2 is SQIVND (reference sequence). The CDR3 reads CASSQINYGYTF. The CDR3 nucleotides are TGTGCCAGTTCACAGATTAACTATGGCTACACCTTC.

The chain uses TRBV6-6 and TRBJ2-7, with D tentatively TRBD2 (5 bases). This CDR3 has 15 amino acids. Per the germline V gene, CDR1 is MNHNY and CDR2 is SVGAGI (reference sequence). V lost 0 bases and J 2 bases, leaving 11 bases between the germline ends. The chain's CDR3 is CASSYSPNGAYEQYV. The CDR3 coding sequence is TGTGCCAGCAGTTACTCCCCGAACGGGGCCTACGAGCAGTACGTC.

CDR3 loop: CASRTGTEQFF. The CDR3 DNA is TGTGCCAGCAGAACCGGGACCGAGCAGTTCTTC. The chain carries TRBV28 and TRBJ2-1; D possibly uses TRBD1 or TRBD2 (5 bases each). CDR3 size: 11 residues. Looked up from germline, CDR1 is MDHEN and CDR2 is SYDVKM. V was trimmed by 6 bases and J by 10 bases, leaving 10 bases between them.

This clone has more than one count but fewer than ten. Other DNA sequences in the same sample also yield this CDR3. The rearrangement joins TRBV9 to TRBJ2-2, with 7 bases that match TRBD1. With 0 bases clipped from V and 0 bases from J, the junction kept 2 bases outside the gene matches. The CDR3 covers 16 residues. Looked up from germline, CDR1 is SGDLS and CDR2 is YYNGEE. The CDR3 spells CASSVADRANTGELFF. The CDR3, as DNA: TGTGCCAGCAGCGTAGCTGACAGGGCGAACACCGGGGAGCTGTTTTTT. The full variable domain, in which reference TRBV9 and TRBJ2-2 provide the parts outside the CDR3, is DSGVTQTPKHLITATGQRVTLRCSPRSGDLSVYWYQQSLDQGLQFLIQYYNGEERAKGNILERFSAQQFPDLHSELNLSSLELGDSALYFCASSVADRANTGELFFGEGSRLTVL.

This rearrangement joins TRBV6-1 to TRBJ1-1; D is ambiguous. The CDR3 runs 13 residues. Germline lookup yields CDR1 MNHNS and CDR2 SASEGT. Trimming cost V 5 bases and J 1 base, with 8 bases left between them. In DNA, the CDR3 is TGTGCCAGCAGTCCCCTATGGAACACTGAAGCTTTCTTT. It codes for CASSPLWNTEAFF.

The gene calls are TRBV6-5 and TRBJ2-1; 7 nucleotides line up with TRBD2. Trimming at V came to 3 bases and at J to 7 bases, leaving 9 bases not matched to a gene. The CDR3 contains 15 residues. The germline V gene has CDR1 MNHEY and CDR2 SVGAGI. The CDR3 DNA reads TGTGCCAGCAGTTATATGGGACTATCGGCTAATGAGCAGTTCTTC. Its translation is CASSYMGLSANEQFF.

The chain recombines TRBV6-6 with TRBJ1-2; D is possibly TRBD1 (6 bases). Trimming shortened V by 7 bases and J by 6 bases, and 12 bases separated the two germline ends. This CDR3 is built from 12 residues. CDR1 MNHNY and CDR2 SVGAGI come from the germline V gene (reference sequence). The CDR3 DNA reads as TGTGCCAGCACCGCATACAGGGATGGCTACACCTTC. This encodes CASTAYRDGYTF.

V gene TRBV6-1 combines with J gene TRBJ1-4, with D possibly matching TRBD1 (5 bases). The V and J ends lost 3 bases and 7 bases respectively, with 18 bases between them. The CDR3 contains 16 residues. Per germline, CDR1 MNHNS and CDR2 SASEGT. This CDR3 reads CASSDRGRVVSEKLFF. CDR3 DNA sequence: TGTGCCAGCAGTGATAGGGGAAGAGTAGTTAGTGAAAAACTGTTTTTT.

This clone is a singleton in its sample. The chain is built from TRBV19 and TRBJ1-3; 8 nucleotides align to TRBD1. This CDR3 has 15 amino acids. Germline-derived CDR1 and CDR2 are LNHDA and SQIVND (reference sequence). V shed 4 bases and J 7 bases; nucleotides not matched to a gene: 9. The CDR3 coding sequence is TGTGCCAGTAGTACCCAATCCCGACAGGGGAACACCATATATTTT. It is translated as CASSTQSRQGNTIYF.

The CDR3 spells CASRQQGRGHNYGYTF. DNA for the CDR3: TGTGCCAGCAGACAACAGGGAAGGGGGCATAACTATGGCTACACCTTC. The rearrangement uses TRBV28 and TRBJ1-2; TRBD1 matches at 7 bases. CDR1 and CDR2 (germline): MDHEN, SYDVKM. The CDR3 contains 16 residues. The junction had 11 bases not matched to a gene; V was cut back by 6 bases and J by 1 base.

The chain links TRBV9 to TRBJ1-1; D perhaps matches TRBD1 (6 bases). CDR3 size: 14 residues. Germline CDR1 SGDLS, CDR2 YYNGEE. The V end was cut by 3 bases, the J end by 5 bases, with 14 bases between. The CDR3 bases are TGTGCCAGCAGCGCCGGCGGGGGGCGTACTGAAGCTTTCTTT. The encoded protein is CASSAGGGRTEAFF.

There are a few counts of this clone. The rearrangement uses TRBV4-3 and TRBJ1-2, with a possible D match to TRBD1 (5 bases). Germline V gives CDR1 LGHNA, CDR2 YSLEER. Trimming took off 1 base at V and 4 bases at J, with 13 bases between the two ends. CDR3 length: 15 amino acids. In nucleotides, the CDR3 is TGCGCCAGCAGCCAAGTCAGGGATCGTCCCTATGGCTACACCTTC. It translates to CASSQVRDRPYGYTF.

V and J are TRBV18 and TRBJ2-5; 8 bases match TRBD2. Germline CDR1 reads KGHSH; CDR2 reads LQKENI. With V trimmed by 2 bases and J by 0 bases, 2 bases remained unmatched. The CDR3 extends over 15 amino acids. This CDR3 is CASSPTSGYQETQYF. Here the CDR3 DNA reads TGTGCCAGCTCACCAACTAGCGGATACCAAGAGACCCAGTACTTC.

The chain recombines TRBV7-3 with TRBJ2-1, with 8 nucleotides matching TRBD1. This CDR3 region has 15 residues. In germline, CDR1 is SGHTA, CDR2 FQGTGA. V trimming: 5 bases; J trimming: 2 bases; junction bases outside the gene matches: 5. CDR3 bases: TGTGCCAGCAGCGATGGACAGGGCCCCTACAATGAGCAGTTCTTC. It codes for CASSDGQGPYNEQFF.